The clone carrying this TCR beta chain has only a few counts. These data are taken from a study of post-analysis software for immune sequencing data. Incorporated into the TCR beta cDNA libraries were unique molecular identifiers, which served to reduce PCR and sequencing biases. TCRdb re-called the PCR reads with MiXCR, one entry per CDR3 protein. The data show 750,000 to 900,000 distinct CDR3 sequences, just over 45% seen once. Sequencing was done on a sample of blood. The origin of this receptor is a girl aged 10-17 years with multiple sclerosis.

CDR3 in amino acids: CASRGTSSAAYEQYF. The CDR3 DNA reads as TGTGCCAGCAGGGGGACTAGTTCCGCGGCCTACGAGCAGTACTTC. The chain has TRBV6-5 and TRBJ2-7; 8 bases map to TRBD2. J was trimmed by 2 bases and V by 6 bases; bases with no gene match: 9. The CDR3 contains 15 residues. Germline values: CDR1 MNHEY, CDR2 SVGAGI.